The clone carrying this T cell receptor (beta chain) showed up many times. What it binds is unknown. The sample is drawn from a study of human T cells and chemical hapten exposure. Study-wide results and limits: There were significantly more large CDR3 similarity clusters among expanded TCRs than among controls. No shift was seen in TCRs above 1 in 1000 frequency with DPC sensitization.

During construction of the library, unique molecular identifiers were attached to individual cDNA molecules for quantitative, reproducible TCR counting. Source study methods: With a range of 23,224 to 690,600, the median per sample was about 87,000 TCRs. MiXCR, run by TCRdb on the RACE reads, gives a single entry per CDR3 protein. It is TCRdb's table, rather than the study itself, that gives the V and J calls and clone size. The sample lists about 69,000 distinct CDR3 sequences, approximately 10% occurring once. V was shortened by 2 bases and J by 2 bases, with 21 bases between the two germline ends. The CDR3 is 19 residues long. Time point defined: patch test 2, 6 weeks after DPC sensitization. Noted treatment: therapeutic diphenylcyclopropenone sensitization with weekly scalp DPC.

Source: whole blood, taken in connection with sensitization to the hapten diphenylcyclopropenone (DPC). The chain uses TRBV12-3 or TRBV12-4 and TRBJ2-2; TRBD1 is a possible D gene (5 bases). The sequence came from a woman aged 50 to 60 with alopecia areata. Some clones in this sample may be carry-over from other donors' samples. CDR3 sequence (DNA): TGTGCCAGCAGTTTAAGGACACGAATCCGGACGGATAACACCGGGGAGCTGTTTTTT. It yields the protein CASSLRTRIRTDNTGELFF.